What follows are 21 T cell receptor beta chains derived from one specimen sequenced in a study of vaccination and CD4 T cells after COVID-19. Noted treatment: roughly ten-day PBMC culture with coronavirus spike peptide pools or control peptides (ViraFEST assay). The Oncomine TCR Beta short-read assay was applied to DNA of cultured CD4+ T cells. A single record per CDR3 protein comes from TCRdb applying MiXCR to the PCR reads. This sample has 8,000 to 10,000 distinct CDR3 sequences, with 45% to 55% found just once. These receptors' antigens are unknown. Material for sequencing was CD4+ T cells from blood, cultured in vitro. Receptor source: a human donor who had recovered from COVID-19.

This sequence joins TRBV6-5 and TRBJ1-2; 9 bases match TRBD1. The ends lost 2 bases at V and 1 base at J; junction bases unmatched: 2. Germline V gene data show CDR1 as MNHEY and CDR2 as SVGAGI. CDR3 size: 15 residues. The CDR3 region is CASSYRTGVNYGYTF. CDR3 bases: TGTGCCAGCAGTTACCGGACAGGGGTTAACTATGGCTACACCTTC.

The chain links TRBV20-1 to TRBJ1-5, with TRBD1 identical over 8 bases. The CDR3 loop spans 16 amino acids. Germline V gene data show CDR1 as DFQATT and CDR2 as SNEGSKA (reference sequence). After removal of 1 base from V and 6 bases from J, the junction contained 11 bases not matched to a gene. The CDR3 DNA follows: TGCAGTGCTAGAGTCCCCCCAGGGGGCGCGGGTCAGCCCCAGCATTTT. Encoded protein: CSARVPPGGAGQPQHF.

DNA for the CDR3: TGTGCCAGCAGCGGGGGGCAGGGCAATGAGCAGTTCTTC. This translates into CASSGGQGNEQFF. This chain connects TRBV9 to TRBJ2-1; D may be TRBD1 (6 bases). CDR1 and CDR2 from the germline V gene are SGDLS and YYNGEE. Deletions cut 3 bases from V and 6 bases from J, with 10 bases between. The CDR3 contains 13 residues.

This chain uses TRBV5-4 with TRBJ2-5, with TRBD2 matching over 11 bases. V lost 3 bases and J lost 7; bases outside the gene matches: 11. The germline gives CDR1 SGHNT, CDR2 YYREEE (reference sequence). This CDR3 spans 16 amino acids. CDR3 in amino acids: CASSSRGSGRVATQYF. The CDR3 region has the DNA TGTGCCAGCAGCTCAAGAGGTAGCGGGAGGGTGGCGACCCAGTACTTC.

V is TRBV19 and J is TRBJ1-5, with 7 nucleotides matching TRBD1. CDR1 is LNHDA, CDR2 SQIVND, per germline (reference sequence). This CDR3 region has 16 residues. The J segment lost 5 bases and the V segment lost 5 bases, leaving 12 bases of the junction unmatched. CDR3 sequence (DNA): TGTGCCAGTAGTCCATACTCGGACAGGATATATCAGCCCCAGCATTTT. Its protein product is CASSPYSDRIYQPQHF.

This clonotype was counted a few times. V usage is TRBV30 and J usage is TRBJ1-1; D possibly corresponds to TRBD1 (5 bases). Germline values: CDR1 GTSNPN, CDR2 SVGIG (reference sequence). The CDR3 extends over 11 amino acids. Trimming shortened V by 3 bases and J by 10 bases, and 12 bases separated the two germline ends. CDR3 residues: CAWSRDGRAFF. For the CDR3, the DNA is TGTGCCTGGAGCCGGGACGGGCGAGCTTTCTTT.

The chain carries TRBV7-2 and TRBJ1-3, with 10 bases aligning to TRBD1. Germline CDR1 reads SGHTA; CDR2 reads FQGNSA. The CDR3 spans 15 residues. Losses at the gene ends were 5 bases for V and 2 bases for J; bases not matched to a gene: 3. The CDR3 sequence is CASSRTGGTGNTIYF. The CDR3 nucleotides read TGTGCCAGCAGCCGGACAGGGGGAACTGGAAACACCATATATTTT.

The table lists this clonotype with a few counts. The chain has TRBV6-1 and TRBJ2-7; the match to TRBD1 covers 9 bases. Per germline, CDR1 MNHNS and CDR2 SASEGT. The CDR3 covers 16 residues. V shed 6 bases and J 2 bases; nucleotides not matched to a gene: 11. The CDR3 bases are TGTGCCAGCAGGGAGGGGTATGGACAGGGGCCCTACGAGCAGTACTTC. Translated, it gives CASREGYGQGPYEQYF.

V usage is TRBV5-5 and J usage is TRBJ2-7; perhaps TRBD1 as D (6 bases). This CDR3 spans 14 amino acids. Trimming took off 2 bases at V and 1 base at J, with 10 bases between the two ends. Looked up from germline, CDR1 is SGHKS and CDR2 is YYEKEE (reference sequence). The CDR3 DNA follows: TGTGCCAGCAGCTTAAACAGGGTGTCCTACGAGCAGTACTTC. The encoded protein is CASSLNRVSYEQYF.

This chain uses TRBV6-5 with TRBJ2-2; 7 nucleotides agree with TRBD1. V lost 2 bases, J lost 0 bases, and 0 bases stayed unmatched. Germline-derived CDR1 and CDR2 are MNHEY and SVGAGI. The CDR3 length is 15 residues. This CDR3 reads CASSYGQANTGELFF. Written as DNA, the CDR3 is TGTGCCAGCAGTTACGGACAGGCGAACACCGGGGAGCTGTTTTTT.

This clonotype was detected only a few times. The gene calls are TRBV7-6 and TRBJ2-1, with unresolved D. The ends were cut back, 1 base at V and 3 bases at J, with 4 bases in the middle. This CDR3 region has 13 residues. The V gene's germline CDR1 is SGHVS and CDR2 FNYEAQ. The CDR3 DNA reads as TGTGCCAGCAGCTTAGTCGGCTACAATGAGCAGTTCTTC. Translating gives CASSLVGYNEQFF.

This clonotype has just one count. The J gene is TRBJ2-3, the V gene TRBV7-2; 9 bases fit TRBD2. Germline V gives CDR1 SGHTA, CDR2 FQGNSA. CDR3 size: 16 residues. J was trimmed by 1 base and V by 5 bases; bases with no gene match: 7. The CDR3: CASSPGLAHGTDTQYF. The CDR3 nucleotides are TGTGCCAGCAGCCCCGGACTAGCGCATGGCACAGATACGCAGTATTTT.

This clonotype turned up a few times. The chain recombines TRBV28 with TRBJ1-5, with 9 bases lining up with TRBD1. The CDR3 is 15 residues long. Unmatched junction bases numbered 10, after V lost 6 bases and J lost 7 bases. From germline, CDR1 is MDHEN and CDR2 SYDVKM. DNA for the CDR3: TGTGCCAGCAGCCGAATTACAGGGGGCCAACAGCCCCAGCATTTT. It yields the protein CASSRITGGQQPQHF.

The V call is TRBV25-1, the J call TRBJ2-3, with D uncertain. V shed 3 bases and J shed 2 bases, with 6 bases lying between them. The CDR3 totals 13 residues. Germline-derived CDR1 and CDR2 are MGHDK and SYGVNS. CDR3 sequence reads: CASSEPATDTQYF. CDR3 nucleotides: TGTGCCAGCAGTGAGCCAGCCACAGATACGCAGTATTTT.

This sequence joins TRBV28 and TRBJ1-5; maybe TRBD1 (5 bases). The CDR3 consists of 11 residues. Germline V gives CDR1 MDHEN, CDR2 SYDVKM. The V end was cut by 9 bases, the J end by 9 bases, with 12 bases between. CDR3 amino acids: CASSEGPPQHF. In nucleotides, the CDR3 is TGTGCCAGTTCTGAGGGGCCGCCCCAGCATTTT.

This chain joins TRBV20-1 and TRBJ2-1, with 12 bases identical to TRBD2. Judging by the DNA end, TRBJ2-7 fits better; the J call may be wrong. The CDR3 covers 17 residues. CDR1 is DFQATT and CDR2 is SNEGSKA in the germline V gene (reference sequence). The CDR3 DNA follows: TGCAGTGCTAGAGATCGACTAGCGGGGGCCTACTACAATGAGCAGTACTTC. It encodes CSARDRLAGAYYNEQYF.

The chain has TRBV2 and TRBJ1-2; D remains ambiguous. The CDR3 totals 14 residues. V lost 6 bases, J lost 0 bases, and 11 bases lay in between. Germline assignment: CDR1 SNHLY and CDR2 FYNNEI. The CDR3 DNA reads TGTGCCAGCAGGTCATCGGGTGCTAACTATGGCTACACCTTC. As protein: CASRSSGANYGYTF.

This chain connects TRBV18 to TRBJ2-3, with D perhaps matching TRBD1 or TRBD2 (6 bases each). The CDR3 is made up of 15 amino acids. Germline CDR1 is KGHSH and CDR2 is LQKENI. V lost 2 bases and J 6 bases, leaving 15 bases between the germline ends. The CDR3 region is CASSPSQGGADTQYF. Here the CDR3 DNA reads TGTGCCAGCTCACCATCACAGGGAGGTGCGGATACGCAGTATTTT.

This rearrangement joins TRBV20-1 to TRBJ1-3; 11 bases are a match to TRBD1. Germline values: CDR1 DFQATT, CDR2 SNEGSKA (reference sequence). With V trimmed by 2 bases and J by 4 bases, 7 bases remained unmatched. The CDR3 length is 16 residues. DNA of the CDR3: TGCAGTGCTAGATCGGGACAGGGGGGAATCGGAAACACCATATATTTT. This gives the protein CSARSGQGGIGNTIYF.

The chain's CDR3 is CSARGKSESMNTEAFF. CDR3 in DNA: TGCAGTGCTAGAGGTAAATCAGAGAGCATGAACACTGAAGCTTTCTTT. This chain joins TRBV20-1 and TRBJ1-1; D not resolved. This CDR3 region has 16 residues. Germline values: CDR1 DFQATT, CDR2 SNEGSKA (reference sequence). Trimming took off 1 base at V and 0 bases at J, with 15 bases between the two ends.

The genes are TRBV10-3 and TRBJ2-7; D may be TRBD2 (5 bases). The CDR3 has 14 residues. Trimming took 3 bases from V and 2 from J, leaving 11 bases between them. The germline V gene encodes CDR1 ENHRY and CDR2 SYGVKD. CDR3 sequence (DNA): TGTGCCATCAGTGAAGGAGGCTGGGCCTACGAGCAGTACTTC. It is translated as CAISEGGWAYEQYF.